The 21 T cell receptor beta chains below come from one sample, sequenced in a study of blood T cell repertoires in COVID-19. Sequencing used immunoSEQ multiplex PCR; TCRdb keeps in-frame clones, though not all of them. This table holds some 130,000 clones, 85% to 90% found once. Source material: peripheral blood. These receptors all stem from a man between 45 and 60 years old with active COVID-19.

V usage is TRBV18 and J usage is TRBJ2-1; TRBD2 aligns across 8 bases. The junction had 4 bases not matched to a gene; V was cut back by 2 bases and J by 4 bases. Germline V gene lookup returns CDR1 KGHSH and CDR2 LQKENI. The CDR3 is made up of 15 amino acids. In nucleotides, the CDR3 is TGTGCCAGCTCACCAAGCGGGGGCCCATACAATGAGCAGTTCTTC. Its protein product is CASSPSGGPYNEQFF.

V usage is TRBV14 and J usage is TRBJ2-3, with a weak D call TRBD2 (5 bases). The V gene's germline CDR1 is SGHDN and CDR2 FVKESK. V was clipped by 3 bases and J by 3 bases, with 22 bases between them. The CDR3 covers 18 residues. CDR3: CASSHRAGDFVLTDTQYF. The CDR3 DNA sequence: TGTGCCAGCAGCCATAGGGCCGGGGATTTCGTTTTGACAGATACGCAGTATTTT.

J is TRBJ2-3 and V is TRBV5-4; TRBD1 is a possible D gene (7 bases). The length of the CDR3 is 16 residues. Germline assignment: CDR1 SGHNT and CDR2 YYREEE (reference sequence). Trimming removed 9 bases at V and 0 bases at J, with 20 bases between. In nucleotides, the CDR3 is TGTGCCATCTCAGCAGGGGGGCCGGCTAGCACAGATACGCAGTATTTT. Protein product: CAISAGGPASTDTQYF.

V is TRBV4-2 and J is TRBJ2-3; 11 bases match TRBD2. Germline CDR1 and CDR2: LGHNA and YNFKEQ. J gave up 1 base and V 5 bases, and 2 bases lay outside the gene matches. CDR3 length equals 15 residues. CDR3 DNA sequence: TGTGCCAGCAGCGAACTAGCGGGGGGCACAGATACGCAGTATTTT. It codes for CASSELAGGTDTQYF.

The rearrangement uses TRBV2 and TRBJ2-2, with TRBD1 matching 9 bases. Per the germline V gene, CDR1 is SNHLY and CDR2 is FYNNEI. This CDR3 region has 14 residues. V lost 6 bases, J lost 6 bases, and 5 bases stayed unmatched. This CDR3 is CASRGTGSAGELFF. For the CDR3, the DNA is TGTGCCAGCAGAGGGACAGGGTCGGCCGGGGAGCTGTTTTTT.

The CDR3 sequence: CASSLDPRGSDTF. For the CDR3, the DNA is TGTGCCAGCAGCTTAGACCCCAGGGGCTCAGACACCTTC. V is TRBV11-2 and J is TRBJ1-2, with D maybe TRBD1 (6 bases). Trimming removed 0 bases from V and 12 bases from J, with 14 bases in between. Germline CDR1 SGHAT, CDR2 FQNNGV. CDR3 length: 13 residues.

V and J are TRBV3-1 (or the pseudogene TRBV3-2) and TRBJ1-5, with D tentatively TRBD1 (5 bases). The CDR3 runs 13 residues. The V end was cut by 4 bases, the J end by 7 bases, with 11 bases between. CDR1 and CDR2 from the germline V gene are LGHDT and YNNKEL (reference sequence). This CDR3 reads CASSRQGSQPQHF. In DNA form, the CDR3 reads TGTGCCAGCAGCCGGCAGGGTTCCCAGCCCCAGCATTTT.

This chain's CDR3 is CASSLTGQNTEAFF. CDR3 sequence (DNA): TGTGCCAGCAGCCTTACCGGACAGAACACTGAAGCTTTCTTT. The J gene is TRBJ1-1, the V gene TRBV3-1 (or the pseudogene TRBV3-2); D might be TRBD1 (5 bases). The V end was cut by 4 bases, the J end by 1 base, with 10 bases between. This CDR3 has 14 residues. Germline V gene sequence: CDR1 LGHDT, CDR2 YNNKEL (reference sequence).

The rearrangement joins TRBV4-1 to TRBJ1-2, with a weak D call TRBD1 (5 bases). CDR1 is MGHRA, CDR2 YSYEKL, per germline. The CDR3 covers 16 residues. Trimming stripped 0 bases from V and 5 bases from J, with 16 bases between. CDR3 loop: CASSQDRSGLSYGYTF. DNA for the CDR3: TGCGCCAGCAGCCAAGATCGGTCGGGACTTTCGTATGGCTACACCTTC.

A few counts support this clone. V gene TRBV2 combines with J gene TRBJ2-7, with 8 positions matching TRBD2. This CDR3 spans 14 amino acids. Germline CDR1 and CDR2: SNHLY and FYNNEI. With 4 bases clipped from V and 2 bases from J, the junction kept 4 bases outside the gene matches. The DNA of the CDR3 is TGTGCCAGCAGTGGGCTAGCGGGTACCTACGAGCAGTACTTC. Translating it yields CASSGLAGTYEQYF.

A remark on this clone: Germline and junction disagree at one end, which may indicate a read error. The V and J genes are TRBV13 and TRBJ2-3, with 7 bases matching TRBD1. The germline V gene has CDR1 PRHDT and CDR2 FYEKMQ (reference sequence). CDR3 size: 15 residues. The CDR3 sequence is CASSLGGVGTDTQYF. As DNA, the CDR3 is TGTGCCAGCAGCCTAGGGGGCGTCGGCACAGATACGCAGTATTTT.

This chain links TRBV15 with TRBJ2-2; TRBD1 might be the D (6 bases). V lost 3 bases and J 0 bases, leaving 14 bases between the germline ends. Germline values: CDR1 LNHNV, CDR2 YYDKDF (reference sequence). CDR3 length: 17 residues. In DNA, the CDR3 is TGTGCCACCAGCAGCGGTAGGGGGACCGCGAACACCGGGGAGCTGTTTTTT. It yields the protein CATSSGRGTANTGELFF.

The chain combines TRBV7-2 with TRBJ1-2, with 9 nucleotides matching TRBD1. The CDR3 spans 17 residues. CDR1 is SGHTA and CDR2 is FQGNSA in the germline V gene. V was pared by 3 bases and J by 6 bases, with 14 bases of the junction left unmatched. CDR3 DNA sequence: TGTGCCAGCAGCTTCCTCCCGGAGGGGACAGGGTTGCATGGCTACACCTTC. Its protein is CASSFLPEGTGLHGYTF.

The chain recombines TRBV14 with TRBJ1-5; 10 nucleotides line up with TRBD1. Germline V gives CDR1 SGHDN, CDR2 FVKESK. V lost 4 bases to trimming and J lost 3 bases; unmatched junction nucleotides: 3. The CDR3 runs to 15 residues. The CDR3 nucleotides are TGTGCCAGCAGCCGGGGACAGGGGTACAATCAGCCCCAGCATTTT. Protein product: CASSRGQGYNQPQHF.

The chain links TRBV9 to TRBJ1-3; tentatively, D is TRBD1 (6 bases). The germline V gene has CDR1 SGDLS and CDR2 YYNGEE. The ends were cut back, 0 bases at V and 1 base at J, with 17 bases in the middle. The CDR3 covers 18 residues. The CDR3 nucleotides read TGTGCCAGCAGCGTAGGGGTATCGGACAGACCTTCTGGAAACACCATATATTTT. Translation gives CASSVGVSDRPSGNTIYF.

This clone appeared a single time. At one end, the junction sequence differs from germline, possibly due to a read error. The chain combines TRBV7-7 with TRBJ2-2; a possible D gene is TRBD2 (6 bases). This CDR3 has 14 amino acids. Germline V lookup: CDR1 SSHAT, CDR2 FNYEAQ (reference sequence). The CDR3 reads CASNNGGGTGELFF. The CDR3 nucleotides are TGTGCTAGCAATAACGGGGGAGGCACCGGGGAGCTGTTTTTT.

This chain connects TRBV5-8 to TRBJ1-5; D gene unclear. Germline V gene lookup returns CDR1 SGHTS and CDR2 YDEGEE. V lost 4 bases to trimming and J lost 3 bases, with 8 bases between them. The CDR3 has 13 amino acids. The CDR3 loop is CASSLSFNQPQHF. The CDR3 bases are TGTGCCAGCAGCCTCTCGTTCAATCAGCCCCAGCATTTT.

The chain links TRBV5-8 to TRBJ2-2; 11 bases are shared with TRBD2. The CDR3 runs to 16 residues. Losses at the gene ends were 4 bases for V and 5 bases for J; bases not matched to a gene: 7. From germline, CDR1 is SGHTS and CDR2 YDEGEE. For the CDR3, the DNA is TGTGCCAGCAGCCCTCGACTAGCGGGAAGGACCGGGGAGCTGTTTTTT. This gives the protein CASSPRLAGRTGELFF.

J is TRBJ1-5 and V is TRBV6-5; tentative D call: TRBD1 (6 bases). The V gene's germline CDR1 is MNHEY and CDR2 SVGAGI. The CDR3 length is 13 residues. Trimming pared 7 bases from V and 5 bases from J, leaving 12 bases between. CDR3 sequence reads: CASTTQGDQPQHF. The CDR3 DNA is TGTGCCAGCACCACACAGGGTGATCAGCCCCAGCATTTT.

This clone was seen a single time. The chain's CDR3 is CASSQVWESGNTIYF. DNA of the CDR3: TGTGCCAGCAGCCAAGTTTGGGAGAGCGGAAACACCATATATTTT. This chain joins TRBV3-1 (or the pseudogene TRBV3-2) and TRBJ1-3; D ambiguous. This CDR3 contains 15 residues. Between the trimmed V and J ends, which lost 1 base and 4 bases, there was a span of 11 bases. The V gene's germline CDR1 is LGHDT and CDR2 YNNKEL (reference sequence).

In DNA form, the CDR3 reads TGCGCCAGCAGCCTCAGCGGGGGATACGAGCAGTACTTC. Translating gives CASSLSGGYEQYF. This chain connects TRBV4-1 to TRBJ2-7, with 8 bases identical to TRBD2. In germline, CDR1 is MGHRA, CDR2 YSYEKL. The CDR3 is 13 amino acids. The ends lost 4 bases at V and 4 bases at J; junction bases unmatched: 3.